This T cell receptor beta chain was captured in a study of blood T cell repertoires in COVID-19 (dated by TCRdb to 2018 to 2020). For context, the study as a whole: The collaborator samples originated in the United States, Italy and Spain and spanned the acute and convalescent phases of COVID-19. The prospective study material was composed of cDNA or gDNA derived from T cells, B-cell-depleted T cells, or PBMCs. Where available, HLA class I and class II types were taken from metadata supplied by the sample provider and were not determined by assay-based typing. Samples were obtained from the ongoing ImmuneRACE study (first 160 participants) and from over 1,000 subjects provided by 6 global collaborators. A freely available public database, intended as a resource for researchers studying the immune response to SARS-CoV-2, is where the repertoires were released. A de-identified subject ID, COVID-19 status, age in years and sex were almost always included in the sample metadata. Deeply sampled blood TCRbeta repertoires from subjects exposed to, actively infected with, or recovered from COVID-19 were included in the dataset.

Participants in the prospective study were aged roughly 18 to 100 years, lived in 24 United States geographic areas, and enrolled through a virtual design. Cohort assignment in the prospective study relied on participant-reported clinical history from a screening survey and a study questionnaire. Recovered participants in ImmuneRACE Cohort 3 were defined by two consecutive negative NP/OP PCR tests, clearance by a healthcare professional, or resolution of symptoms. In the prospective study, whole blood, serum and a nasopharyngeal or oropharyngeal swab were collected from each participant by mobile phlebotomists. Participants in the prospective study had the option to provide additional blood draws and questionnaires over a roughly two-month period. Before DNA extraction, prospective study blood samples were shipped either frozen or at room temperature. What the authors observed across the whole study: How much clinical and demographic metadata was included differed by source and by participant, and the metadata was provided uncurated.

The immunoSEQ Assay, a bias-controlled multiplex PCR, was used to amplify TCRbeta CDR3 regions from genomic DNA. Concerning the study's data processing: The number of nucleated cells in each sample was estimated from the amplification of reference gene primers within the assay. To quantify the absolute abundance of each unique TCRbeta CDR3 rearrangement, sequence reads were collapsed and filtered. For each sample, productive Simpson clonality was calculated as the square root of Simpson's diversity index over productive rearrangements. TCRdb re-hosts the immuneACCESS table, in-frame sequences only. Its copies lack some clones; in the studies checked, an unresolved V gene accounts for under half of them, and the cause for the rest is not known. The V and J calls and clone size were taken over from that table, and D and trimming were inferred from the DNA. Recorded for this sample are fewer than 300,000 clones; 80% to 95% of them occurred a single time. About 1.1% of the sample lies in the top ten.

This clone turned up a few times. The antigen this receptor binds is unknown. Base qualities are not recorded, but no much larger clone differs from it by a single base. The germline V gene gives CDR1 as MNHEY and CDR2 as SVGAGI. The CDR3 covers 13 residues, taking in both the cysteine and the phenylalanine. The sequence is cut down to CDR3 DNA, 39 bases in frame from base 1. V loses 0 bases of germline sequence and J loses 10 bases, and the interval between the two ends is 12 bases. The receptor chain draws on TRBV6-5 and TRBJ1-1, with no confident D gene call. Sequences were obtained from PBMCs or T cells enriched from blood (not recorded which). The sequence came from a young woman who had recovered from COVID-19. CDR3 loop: CASSYSTQEVAFF. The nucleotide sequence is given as TGTGCCAGCAGTTACTCGACTCAGGAGGTAGCTTTCTTT.